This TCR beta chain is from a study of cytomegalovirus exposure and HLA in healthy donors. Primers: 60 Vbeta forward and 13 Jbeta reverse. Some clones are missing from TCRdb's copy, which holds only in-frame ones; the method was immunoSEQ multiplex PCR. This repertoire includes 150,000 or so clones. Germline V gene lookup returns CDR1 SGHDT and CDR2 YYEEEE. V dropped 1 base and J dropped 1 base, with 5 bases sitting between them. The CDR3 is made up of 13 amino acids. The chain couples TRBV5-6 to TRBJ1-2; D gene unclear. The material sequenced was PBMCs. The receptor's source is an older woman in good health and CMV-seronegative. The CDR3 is CASSLTVNYGYTF. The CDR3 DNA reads TGTGCCAGCAGCTTGACAGTTAACTATGGCTACACCTTC.